Below, one T cell receptor (beta chain) is given with its context. The antigen is not known. This PCR relied on a set of 60 Vbeta primers and 13 Jbeta primers. In the study's own analysis: In a later analysis, approximately 80 million unique TCR beta chains included roughly 11 million shared by two or more donors. Sequencing used immunoSEQ multiplex PCR; TCRdb keeps in-frame clones, though not all of them. V and J calls and clone size are those listed in that table; D and trimming were worked out from the DNA. This table holds around 170,000 clones, roughly 82% found once. The germline gives CDR1 SQVTM, CDR2 ANQGSEA. The CDR3 is 16 amino acids. The V and J ends lost 1 base and 3 bases, in that order; junction bases with no gene match: 9. These data belong to a study of cytomegalovirus exposure and HLA in healthy donors. Study findings and constraints: The study flagged about 150 TCR beta chains as cytomegalovirus-associated.

The chain has TRBV29-1 and TRBJ2-3; TRBD2 agrees at 8 bases. The sequenced material came from PBMCs. This sequence was found in a man aged 35 to 55 in good health and CMV-seronegative. CDR3 in amino acids: CSVEANVASGTDTQYF. The CDR3 nucleotides are TGCAGCGTTGAAGCGAATGTAGCTAGCGGGACAGATACGCAGTATTTT.